Listed here is a single T cell receptor beta chain. The data belong to a study of T cell changes during pregnancy in multiple sclerosis. Data came from immunoSEQ multiplex PCR; TCRdb stores just in-frame clones and leaves some out. The sample records about 110,000 clones, around 92% being singletons. Trimming took 3 bases from V and 6 from J, leaving 11 bases between them. CDR1 and CDR2 (germline): SGHNT, YYREEE (reference sequence). The CDR3 covers 13 residues. The receptor's source is a female donor with multiple sclerosis, enrolled in a pregnancy study. The material sequenced was peripheral blood, taken after pregnancy. The genes are TRBV5-4 and TRBJ2-3, with D possibly TRBD1 on 5 matching bases. CDR3 protein: CASSSRQLDTQYF. In DNA, the CDR3 is TGTGCCAGCAGCTCACGACAGCTCGATACGCAGTATTTT.